The 18 T cell receptor beta chains given below trace back to one sample, sequenced in a study of neurological immune-mediated disorders. MiXCR was run by TCRdb on the 5' RACE reads, yielding one entry per CDR3 protein. The sample records 45,000 to 55,000 distinct CDR3 sequences, 3% to 4% being singletons. What was sequenced was PBMCs. Receptor source: a man aged 40-50 years with multiple sclerosis.

Many counts were recorded for this clonotype. The J gene is TRBJ1-2, the V gene TRBV5-1; D gene uncertain. CDR1 SGHRS and CDR2 YFSETQ come from the germline V gene. The CDR3 consists of 12 residues. V dropped 0 bases and J dropped 8 bases, with 8 bases sitting between them. The CDR3 sequence is CASSLDREGYTF. In DNA form, the CDR3 reads TGCGCCAGCAGCTTGGATAGAGAGGGCTACACCTTC.

In its sample, this clonotype was seen many times. The chain joins TRBV20-1 to TRBJ2-3; 15 bases agree with TRBD2. The germline CDR1 and CDR2 sequences are DFQATT and SNEGSKA (reference sequence). The CDR3 runs to 14 residues. The CDR3 DNA is TGCGGGGGGACTAGCGGGGGGATCACAGATACGCAGTATTTT. This codes for CGGTSGGITDTQYF.

This clonotype was seen many times. The V call is TRBV20-1, the J call TRBJ1-3; maybe TRBD1 (5 bases). The germline V gene encodes CDR1 DFQATT and CDR2 SNEGSKA (reference sequence). The CDR3 contains 15 residues. Trimming shortened V by 0 bases and J by 2 bases, and 11 bases separated the two germline ends. CDR3 residues: CSARDQGLAGNTIYF. The CDR3 DNA reads as TGCAGTGCTAGAGATCAGGGTTTAGCTGGAAACACCATATATTTT.

This clonotype was seen repeatedly, ten times or more. The chain has TRBV20-1 and TRBJ2-5; 12 bases match TRBD2. CDR1 is DFQATT, CDR2 SNEGSKA, per germline (reference sequence). The CDR3 is 14 residues long. In nucleotides, the CDR3 is TGCAGCTTCGACCTAGCGGGGGGGCGGGAGACCCAGTACTTC. Its protein is CSFDLAGGRETQYF.

This clonotype has at least ten counts. The rearrangement joins TRBV5-4 to TRBJ2-7; 10 bases fit TRBD2. Trimming at V came to 7 bases and at J to 7 bases, leaving 8 bases not matched to a gene. The CDR3 contains 13 residues. Germline CDR1 and CDR2: SGHNT and YYREEE (reference sequence). CDR3: CASGSGGAQEQYF. For the CDR3, the DNA is TGTGCCAGCGGAAGCGGGGGGGCGCAGGAGCAGTACTTC.

At least ten counts were recorded for this clonotype. This rearrangement joins TRBV10-3 to TRBJ2-3; D perhaps matches TRBD1 (6 bases). Trimming pared 8 bases from V and 5 bases from J, leaving 14 bases between. The CDR3 covers 13 residues. Germline V gene sequence: CDR1 ENHRY, CDR2 SYGVKD. CDR3 nucleotide sequence: TGTGCCATCGGCGGGCAGGGGAAAGATACGCAGTATTTT. This encodes CAIGGQGKDTQYF.

In this sample, this clonotype turned up many times. V is TRBV6-5 and J is TRBJ2-5, with D perhaps matching TRBD1 (7 bases). V lost 6 bases and J 0 bases, leaving 17 bases between the germline ends. The CDR3 contains 16 residues. CDR1 and CDR2 from the germline V gene are MNHEY and SVGAGI. The CDR3 here is CASSKSPRGDQETQYF. In DNA form, the CDR3 reads TGTGCCAGCAGCAAGAGCCCCAGGGGGGACCAAGAGACCCAGTACTTC.

Many counts were recorded for this clonotype. The V gene is TRBV20-1, the J gene TRBJ2-2; the D gene is possibly TRBD1 (6 bases). The CDR3 is made up of 14 amino acids. The germline CDR1 and CDR2 sequences are DFQATT and SNEGSKA (reference sequence). Trimming stripped 1 base from V and 1 base from J, with 7 bases between. The CDR3: CSARGDKNTGELFF. The CDR3 coding sequence is TGCAGTGCTAGAGGGGACAAGAACACCGGGGAGCTGTTTTTT.

The table lists this clonotype with a few counts. V usage is TRBV7-6 and J usage is TRBJ2-1; unclear D gene. V was shortened by 2 bases and J by 1 base, with 9 bases between the two germline ends. The CDR3 loop spans 15 amino acids. CDR1 SGHVS and CDR2 FNYEAQ come from the germline V gene. The CDR3 protein is CASSLSVESYNEQFF. CDR3 DNA sequence: TGTGCCAGCAGCTTATCCGTGGAATCCTACAATGAGCAGTTCTTC.

This clonotype appeared many times. The chain links TRBV20-1 to TRBJ1-2; D unclear. CDR3 size: 13 residues. Germline values: CDR1 DFQATT, CDR2 SNEGSKA (reference sequence). Trimming took 5 bases from V and 1 from J, leaving 11 bases between them. The CDR3 bases are TGCAGTGCTTTCTCGGGGTATAACTATGGCTACACCTTC. Translating it yields CSAFSGYNYGYTF.

This clonotype was seen repeatedly, ten times or more. V gene TRBV2 combines with J gene TRBJ1-5; maybe TRBD1 (5 bases). Germline CDR1 reads SNHLY; CDR2 reads FYNNEI. The CDR3 covers 19 residues. The V and J ends lost 6 bases and 3 bases respectively, with 27 bases between them. The CDR3 DNA follows: TGTGCCAGCAGCGAGCTCGTCAAGACCCTGGGGGATTACAATCAGCCCCAGCATTTT. Its translation is CASSELVKTLGDYNQPQHF.

This clonotype has ten or more counts. The chain recombines TRBV7-3 with TRBJ2-2; 7 nucleotides agree with TRBD2. Germline lookup yields CDR1 SGHTA and CDR2 FQGTGA. J lost 8 bases, V lost 5 bases, and 8 bases had no gene match. The CDR3 contains 14 residues. CDR3 sequence: CASSPPSGEGELFF. In DNA, the CDR3 is TGTGCCAGCAGCCCCCCCAGCGGGGAGGGGGAGCTGTTTTTT.

Ten or more counts support this clonotype. The gene calls are TRBV30 and TRBJ2-2; 8 bases match TRBD2. This CDR3 is 16 amino acids long. Germline-derived CDR1 and CDR2 are GTSNPN and SVGIG (reference sequence). The V gene end was trimmed by 2 bases and the J gene end by 0 bases; junction bases not matched to a gene: 5. The CDR3 reads CAWSTLGGANTGELFF. The DNA of the CDR3 is TGTGCCTGGAGTACCCTCGGGGGGGCGAACACCGGGGAGCTGTTTTTT.

In its sample, this clonotype was seen many times. J is TRBJ1-5 and V is TRBV7-9; unclear D gene. The germline CDR1 and CDR2 sequences are SEHNR and FQNEAQ (reference sequence). The CDR3 is 16 amino acids. Deletions cut 1 base from V and 0 bases from J, with 10 bases between. The CDR3 is CASSLEAGISNQPQHF. CDR3 bases: TGTGCCAGCAGCTTAGAGGCTGGGATTAGCAATCAGCCCCAGCATTTT.

This clonotype has ten or more counts. The chain is built from TRBV5-1 and TRBJ1-6, with D unresolved. Germline CDR1 and CDR2: SGHRS and YFSETQ. The CDR3 totals 13 residues. Here the CDR3 reads CAGSPEGNSPLHF. CDR3 nucleotide sequence: TGCGCAGGTTCGCCGGAGGGAAATTCACCCCTCCACTTT.

This clonotype was picked up many times. The chain is built from TRBV11-3 and TRBJ1-2; a possible D gene is TRBD1 (5 bases). V shed 5 bases and J shed 5 bases, with 15 bases lying between them. The germline V gene has CDR1 SGHNT and CDR2 YENEEA. The CDR3 runs 14 residues. The CDR3 sequence is CASSPRSGVYGYTF. The DNA for the CDR3 is TGTGCCAGCAGCCCTCGTTCGGGGGTATATGGCTACACCTTC.

This clonotype was seen many times. The chain links TRBV14 to TRBJ1-1; 7 positions agree with TRBD1. V dropped 1 base and J dropped 3; count of bases not matched to a gene: 5. Germline V gene sequence: CDR1 SGHDN, CDR2 FVKESK. The CDR3 has 15 residues. CDR3 sequence reads: CASSQGSTGDTEAFF. The CDR3 DNA is TGTGCCAGCAGCCAAGGAAGCACAGGGGACACTGAAGCTTTCTTT. Looking up the rest from reference TRBV14 and TRBJ1-1 gives the full variable domain: EAGVTQFPSHSVIEKGQTVTLRCDPISGHDNLYWYRRVMGKEIKFLLHFVKESKQDESGMPNNRFLAERTGGTYSTLKVQPAELEDSGVYFCASSQGSTGDTEAFFGQGTRLTVV.

This clonotype came up many times. The chain couples TRBV20-1 to TRBJ2-1; D is tentatively TRBD1 or TRBD2 (7 bases each). Germline V gives CDR1 DFQATT, CDR2 SNEGSKA (reference sequence). V dropped 3 bases and J dropped 6 bases, with 21 bases sitting between them. There are 16 residues in the CDR3. The CDR3 loop is CSASRQGGWSGNEQFF. The CDR3 DNA is TGCAGTGCTAGCCGACAGGGAGGGTGGTCGGGCAATGAGCAGTTCTTC.